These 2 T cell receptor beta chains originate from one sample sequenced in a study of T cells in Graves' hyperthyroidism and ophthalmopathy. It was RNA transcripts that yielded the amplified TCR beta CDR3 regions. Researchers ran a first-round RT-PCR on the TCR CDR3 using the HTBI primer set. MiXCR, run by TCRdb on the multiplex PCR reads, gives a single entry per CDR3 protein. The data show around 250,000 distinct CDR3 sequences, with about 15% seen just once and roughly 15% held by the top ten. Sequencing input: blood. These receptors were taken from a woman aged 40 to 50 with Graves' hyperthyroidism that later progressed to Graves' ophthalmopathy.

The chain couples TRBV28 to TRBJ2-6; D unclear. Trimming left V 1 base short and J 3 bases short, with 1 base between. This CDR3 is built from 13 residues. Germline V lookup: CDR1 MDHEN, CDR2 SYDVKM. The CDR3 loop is CASSLFGANVLTF. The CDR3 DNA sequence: TGTGCCAGCAGTTTATTTGGGGCCAACGTCCTGACTTTC.

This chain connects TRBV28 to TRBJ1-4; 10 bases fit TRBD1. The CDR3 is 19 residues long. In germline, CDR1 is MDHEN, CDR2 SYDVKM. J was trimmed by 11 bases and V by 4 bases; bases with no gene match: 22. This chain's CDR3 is CASSSERWAIPGQGTKLFF. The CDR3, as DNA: TGTGCCAGCAGTTCAGAGCGCTGGGCTATTCCGGGACAGGGGACGAAACTGTTTTTT.